One sample yielded the 9 T cell receptor beta chains listed below, sequenced in a study of blood T cell repertoires in COVID-19. TCRdb keeps only in-frame clones here, not all; method: immunoSEQ multiplex PCR. The repertoire holds around 140,000 clones, with 80% to 90% as singletons. The sample was peripheral blood. The origin of the receptors is a man in his forties or fifties with active or convalescent COVID-19.

This chain connects TRBV5-5 to TRBJ2-7; 8 nucleotides match TRBD1. In germline, CDR1 is SGHKS, CDR2 YYEKEE (reference sequence). V trimming: 0 bases; J trimming: 0 bases; junction bases outside the gene matches: 5. The CDR3 totals 16 residues. The CDR3 loop is CASSLAQGVTSYEQYF. The CDR3 DNA reads as TGTGCCAGCAGCTTGGCACAGGGGGTAACCTCCTACGAGCAGTACTTC. Complete variable domain (other parts from reference TRBV5-5 and TRBJ2-7): DAGVTQSPTHLIKTRGQQVTLRCSPISGHKSVSWYQQVLGQGPQFIFQYYEKEERGRGNFPDRFSARQFPNYSSELNVNALLLGDSALYLCASSLAQGVTSYEQYFGPGTRLTVT.

The rearrangement joins TRBV9 to TRBJ2-1; 14 bases agree with TRBD2. Looked up from germline, CDR1 is SGDLS and CDR2 is YYNGEE. Losses at the gene ends were 3 bases for V and 7 bases for J; bases not matched to a gene: 6. This CDR3 contains 16 residues. CDR3 loop: CASSARLAGGPNEQFF. DNA of the CDR3: TGTGCCAGCAGCGCCCGACTAGCGGGAGGGCCAAATGAGCAGTTCTTC.

The chain uses TRBV28 and TRBJ2-2; no clear D. Per the germline V gene, CDR1 is MDHEN and CDR2 is SYDVKM. This CDR3 is 12 amino acids long. Trimming stripped 6 bases from V and 5 bases from J, with 7 bases between. This chain's CDR3 is CASSTSTGELFF. The CDR3 DNA sequence: TGTGCCAGCAGCACTTCTACCGGGGAGCTGTTTTTT. Together with reference TRBV28 and TRBJ2-2, the CDR3 gives the full variable domain: DVKVTQSSRYLVKRTGEKVFLECVQDMDHENMFWYRQDPGLGLRLIYFSYDVKMKEKGDIPEGYSVSREKKERFSLILESASTNQTSMYLCASSTSTGELFFGEGSRLTVL.

The chain recombines TRBV11-2 with TRBJ1-1; TRBD1 aligns across 9 bases. CDR1 and CDR2 from the germline V gene are SGHAT and FQNNGV. The CDR3 sequence is 15 residues long. V dropped 7 bases and J dropped 2; count of bases not matched to a gene: 8. The CDR3 DNA follows: TGTGCCAGCACCTCAAAGGACAGGGGAAACACTGAAGCTTTCTTT. It yields the protein CASTSKDRGNTEAFF.

V and J are TRBV6-4 and TRBJ2-7; TRBD2 aligns across 10 bases. Trimming cost V 5 bases and J 2 bases; bases outside gene matches: 6. The germline gives CDR1 MRHNA, CDR2 SNTAGT. The CDR3 length is 15 residues. In DNA, the CDR3 is TGTGCCAGCAGTCCTGGACTAGCGGACACCTACGAGCAGTACTTC. This encodes CASSPGLADTYEQYF.

V gene TRBV15 combines with J gene TRBJ1-2; TRBD1 might be the D (5 bases). The CDR3 is made up of 14 amino acids. The germline gives CDR1 LNHNV, CDR2 YYDKDF (reference sequence). Trimming pared 5 bases from V and 7 bases from J, leaving 17 bases between. The CDR3 here is CATSRPTGFGGYTF. For the CDR3, the DNA is TGTGCCACCAGCCGACCAACAGGTTTTGGTGGCTACACCTTC.

V usage is TRBV5-6 and J usage is TRBJ1-5, with 7 bases matching TRBD1. The trim removed 3 bases at V and 1 base at J, leaving 13 bases unmatched. Germline V gene data show CDR1 as SGHDT and CDR2 as YYEEEE. This CDR3 region has 18 residues. The CDR3 region is CASSSIGRGFASNQPQHF. CDR3 bases: TGTGCCAGCAGCTCAATAGGCAGGGGGTTTGCAAGCAATCAGCCCCAGCATTTT.

The chain couples TRBV12-3 or TRBV12-4 to TRBJ2-3; no clear D. The CDR3 loop spans 12 amino acids. V lost 2 bases, J lost 6 bases, and 6 bases lay in between. This CDR3 reads CASSLLSDTQYF. The CDR3 DNA reads TGTGCCAGCAGTTTACTAAGTGATACGCAGTATTTT.

The sample holds a few counts of this clone. The chain carries TRBV6-5 and TRBJ2-7, with TRBD1 matching 8 bases. V shed 5 bases, J shed 5 bases, and the junction held 11 bases outside the gene matches. CDR3 length equals 15 residues. The germline gives CDR1 MNHEY, CDR2 SVGAGI. The CDR3 nucleotides are TGTGCCAGCAGTATCCGGACAGGGAGAGCCCACGAGCAGTACTTC. It yields the protein CASSIRTGRAHEQYF.